Below are 20 T cell receptor beta chains sequenced from a single sample in a study of radiation and T cells in renal cell carcinoma (dated by TCRdb to the early 2020s). Library construction relied on the immunoSEQ multiplex PCR assay. TCRdb mirrors the immuneACCESS table, restricted to in-frame sequences. Some clones are absent from its copies; in checked studies, under half trace to an unresolved V gene, and the reason for the others is unknown. This sample is represented by about 150,000 clones; approximately 90% of them were singletons. The ten top clones hold 3.5% to 5% of the sample. The time point label here, explained by the study, means: baseline pretreatment blood. Per the publication, the treatment or condition label means: 15 Gy SBRT to primary tumor, nephrectomy 4 weeks later. The source was blood, collected from a patient whose treatment included radiotherapy and nephrectomy. The receptors here all came from a woman in her 70s with renal cell carcinoma.

The chain has TRBV29-1 and TRBJ1-1; 7 positions agree with TRBD1. From germline, CDR1 is SQVTM and CDR2 ANQGSEA. The CDR3 extends over 13 amino acids. Losses at the gene ends were 4 bases for V and 3 bases for J; bases not matched to a gene: 5. The CDR3 DNA reads as TGCAGCGTTGGACAGGGAGGCCACACTGAAGCTTTCTTT. It is translated as CSVGQGGHTEAFF.

The rearrangement links TRBV7-9 to TRBJ2-7, with TRBD1 matching 8 bases. This CDR3 is built from 15 residues. The V gene end was trimmed by 3 bases and the J gene end by 1 base; junction bases not matched to a gene: 5. The germline V gene encodes CDR1 SEHNR and CDR2 FQNEAQ (reference sequence). The DNA of the CDR3 is TGTGCCAGCAGCTTCCCGGGACAGGATTCCTACGAGCAGTACTTC. As protein: CASSFPGQDSYEQYF.

J is TRBJ1-4 and V is TRBV7-9; D is unclear. Looked up from germline, CDR1 is SEHNR and CDR2 is FQNEAQ (reference sequence). V was shortened by 1 base and J by 7 bases, with 10 bases between the two germline ends. The CDR3 consists of 14 residues. The CDR3 DNA is TGTGCCAGCAGCTTAGGGGAGGTGGGTGAAAAACTGTTTTTT. It encodes CASSLGEVGEKLFF.

The chain is built from TRBV19 and TRBJ2-3; TRBD2 matches at 15 bases. CDR3 length: 18 amino acids. Germline CDR1 reads LNHDA; CDR2 reads SQIVND (reference sequence). J was trimmed by 4 bases and V by 2 bases; bases with no gene match: 7. Written as DNA, the CDR3 is TGTGCCAGTAGTATAACTCTGGGACTAGCGGGGGGCCCAGATACGCAGTATTTT. Translation gives CASSITLGLAGGPDTQYF.

The CDR3 nucleotides read TGCGCCAGCAGCCAACCTGGGTACGATGAGCAGTTCTTC. It translates to CASSQPGYDEQFF. The chain links TRBV4-3 to TRBJ2-1; D gene unclear. From germline, CDR1 is LGHNA and CDR2 YSLEER. The CDR3 contains 13 residues. Trimming cost V 2 bases and J 8 bases, with 10 bases left between them.

The J gene is TRBJ2-7, the V gene TRBV18, with D possibly TRBD1 on 6 matching bases. CDR1 is KGHSH, CDR2 LQKENI, per germline. V lost 3 bases to trimming and J lost 1 base, with 19 bases between them. The CDR3 totals 17 residues. The CDR3 protein is CASSPASTGNPSYEQYF. DNA of the CDR3: TGTGCCAGCTCACCGGCGTCTACAGGGAACCCATCCTACGAGCAGTACTTC. The full variable domain, its missing parts supplied by reference TRBV18 and TRBJ2-7, is NAGVMQNPRHLVRRRGQEARLRCSPMKGHSHVYWYRQLPEEGLKFMVYLQKENIIDESGMPKERFSAEFPKEGPSILRIQQVVRGDSAAYFCASSPASTGNPSYEQYFGPGTRLTVT.

V and J are TRBV30 and TRBJ2-5; 7 bases line up with TRBD1. CDR1 GTSNPN and CDR2 SVGIG come from the germline V gene (reference sequence). This CDR3 contains 13 residues. J lost 3 bases, V lost 1 base, and 2 bases had no gene match. For the CDR3, the DNA is TGTGCCTGGAGTGCAGGGGGAAAAGAGACCCAGTACTTC. Translating gives CAWSAGGKETQYF.

The chain uses TRBV4-3 and TRBJ1-6; 7 bases align to TRBD1. The J segment lost 6 bases and the V segment lost 1 base, leaving 6 bases of the junction unmatched. CDR3 length: 16 residues. From germline, CDR1 is LGHNA and CDR2 YSLEER. The CDR3, as DNA: TGCGCCAGCAGCCAAGCAGGGGGTCTGAGTAATTCACCCCTCCACTTT. It specifies CASSQAGGLSNSPLHF.

The rearrangement joins TRBV30 to TRBJ2-1; a possible D gene is TRBD2 (5 bases). The CDR3 sequence is 15 residues long. Germline loops: CDR1 GTSNPN, CDR2 SVGIG (reference sequence). V lost 5 bases and J 2 bases, leaving 16 bases between the germline ends. The DNA for the CDR3 is TGTGCCTGGCACCTAACTAGTTTCCCCTACAATGAGCAGTTCTTC. Translated, it gives CAWHLTSFPYNEQFF. Drawing the rest from reference TRBV30 and TRBJ2-1, the complete variable domain is SQTIHQWPATLVQPVGSPLSLECTVEGTSNPNLYWYRQAAGRGLQLLFYSVGIGQISSEVPQNLSASRPQDRQFILSSKKLLLSDSGFYLCAWHLTSFPYNEQFFGPGTRLTVL.

This chain joins TRBV18 and TRBJ2-1; tentatively, D is TRBD2 (5 bases). Trimming stripped 4 bases from V and 3 bases from J, with 16 bases between. This CDR3 has 16 amino acids. Germline V gene lookup returns CDR1 KGHSH and CDR2 LQKENI. CDR3 sequence reads: CASSLSSSASYNEQFF. The DNA of the CDR3 is TGTGCCAGCTCACTATCCAGTAGCGCGAGCTACAATGAGCAGTTCTTC.

The chain couples TRBV6-1 to TRBJ2-1; 7 bases fit TRBD2. The V and J ends lost 1 base and 0 bases, in that order; junction bases with no gene match: 3. Germline CDR1 reads MNHNS; CDR2 reads SASEGT. This CDR3 comprises 16 residues. This CDR3 is CASSEVGGSSYNEQFF. The CDR3, as DNA: TGTGCCAGCAGTGAAGTGGGGGGGTCCTCCTACAATGAGCAGTTCTTC.

The V call is TRBV7-2, the J call TRBJ2-2; D remains ambiguous. This CDR3 has 14 residues. The V and J ends lost 0 bases and 8 bases respectively, with 10 bases between them. Germline CDR1 reads SGHTA; CDR2 reads FQGNSA. The CDR3 bases are TGTGCCAGCAGCTTAGCAAACGGAAGAGGGGAGCTGTTTTTT. Translated, it gives CASSLANGRGELFF.

The genes are TRBV5-1 and TRBJ2-3, with 9 bases fitting TRBD2. Germline V CDR1 and CDR2: SGHRS, YFSETQ. The CDR3 has 17 amino acids. The ends lost 0 bases at V and 0 bases at J; junction bases unmatched: 5. The CDR3 here is CASSLGSGRPSTDTQYF. The CDR3 coding sequence is TGCGCCAGCAGCTTGGGTAGCGGGAGACCTAGCACAGATACGCAGTATTTT. The whole variable domain, filled in from reference TRBV5-1 and TRBJ2-3, reads KAGVTQTPRYLIKTRGQQVTLSCSPISGHRSVSWYQQTPGQGLQFLFEYFSETQRNKGNFPGRFSGRQFSNSRSEMNVSTLELGDSALYLCASSLGSGRPSTDTQYFGPGTRLTVL.

The sample holds one count of this clone. The rearrangement links TRBV30 to TRBJ1-1; 9 bases line up with TRBD1. Germline values: CDR1 GTSNPN, CDR2 SVGIG (reference sequence). This CDR3 is built from 15 residues. V lost 2 bases to trimming and J lost 1 base; unmatched junction nucleotides: 5. CDR3 protein: CAWSSPGQGNTEAFF. DNA of the CDR3: TGTGCCTGGAGTAGTCCGGGACAGGGGAACACTGAAGCTTTCTTT.

V and J are TRBV18 and TRBJ1-5, with D unresolved. CDR1 KGHSH and CDR2 LQKENI come from the germline V gene. Trimming cost V 2 bases and J 0 bases, with 2 bases left between them. The CDR3 length is 13 residues. The chain's CDR3 is CASSPNSNQPQHF. The CDR3 DNA is TGTGCCAGCTCACCAAATAGCAATCAGCCCCAGCATTTT.

The chain is built from TRBV27 and TRBJ2-1; D remains ambiguous. Germline loops: CDR1 MNHEY, CDR2 SMNVEV (reference sequence). The germline V and J ends were trimmed by 6 bases and 10 bases, with 10 bases remaining between them. The CDR3 is 11 residues long. The CDR3 protein is CASRVNREQFF. Here the CDR3 DNA reads TGTGCCAGCAGAGTAAACAGAGAGCAGTTCTTC.

This chain uses TRBV7-8 with TRBJ1-2; no definite D call. CDR3 length: 19 residues. Germline CDR1 and CDR2: SGHVS and FQNEAQ. With 1 base removed from V and 0 bases from J, the gap between germline ends came to 21 bases. The CDR3 DNA follows: TGTGCCAGCAGCTTAGTAGCGGCTACAGACCTTCTGCCTAACTATGGCTACACCTTC. It specifies CASSLVAATDLLPNYGYTF.

The chain combines TRBV5-5 with TRBJ1-5; D is possibly TRBD1 (6 bases). This CDR3 is built from 17 residues. CDR1 and CDR2 (germline): SGHKS, YYEKEE (reference sequence). V lost 4 bases and J 0 bases, leaving 17 bases between the germline ends. The CDR3 coding sequence is TGTGCCAGCAGCCCATCCGGACAGCTCCATAGCAATCAGCCCCAGCATTTT. Encoded protein: CASSPSGQLHSNQPQHF.

The chain recombines TRBV9 with TRBJ2-1; 9 bases match TRBD2. Germline CDR1 reads SGDLS; CDR2 reads YYNGEE. This CDR3 comprises 18 residues. V was pared by 4 bases and J by 0 bases, with 11 bases of the junction left unmatched. The CDR3, as DNA: TGTGCCAGCAGCCCCCGGCTAGCGGGGAGAAACTCCTACAATGAGCAGTTCTTC. Its protein is CASSPRLAGRNSYNEQFF.

The gene calls are TRBV7-2 and TRBJ2-7, with D possibly being TRBD1 (6 bases). Deletions cut 0 bases from V and 6 bases from J, with 15 bases between. In germline, CDR1 is SGHTA, CDR2 FQGNSA. This CDR3 contains 15 residues. This CDR3 is CASSLALGASGEQYF. The CDR3 DNA is TGTGCCAGCAGCTTAGCGCTGGGGGCGTCGGGCGAGCAGTACTTC.